This T cell receptor (beta chain) comes out of a study of blood T cell repertoires in COVID-19 (TCRdb year 2020). Some background on the complete study: Samples from collaborators originated in the United States, Italy and Spain and spanned both the acute and convalescent phases of COVID-19. Where available, HLA class I and class II types were taken from metadata supplied by the sample provider and were not determined by assay-based typing. The prospective study material was composed of cDNA or gDNA derived from T cells, B-cell-depleted T cells, or PBMCs. The dataset comprised deeply sampled blood TCRbeta repertoires from subjects exposed to, actively infected with, or recovered from COVID-19. Samples were obtained from the ongoing ImmuneRACE study (first 160 participants) and from 950 to 1,500 subjects provided by 6 global collaborators. The repertoires were released in a freely available public database intended as a resource for research on the immune response to SARS-CoV-2. Nearly every sample came with metadata listing a de-identified subject ID, COVID-19 status, age in years and sex. Study-level results and caveats: Clinical and demographic metadata were provided uncurated, with the amount varying by source and participant.

The CDR3 spans 20 residues, from the cysteine through the phenylalanine. The CDR3 DNA has 60 bases and is translated from base 1. Sequences LGHNA (CDR1) and YNFKEQ (CDR2) are obtained from the germline V gene. Trimming removed 4 bases from V and 9 bases from J; the gene matches leave 21 bases unexplained. TCRbeta CDR3 regions were amplified from genomic DNA using the immunoSEQ Assay, a bias-controlled multiplex PCR. In the authors' own workflow: The number of nucleated cells in each sample was estimated from the amplification of reference gene primers within the assay. To quantify the absolute abundance of each unique TCRbeta CDR3 rearrangement, sequence reads were collapsed and filtered. For each sample, productive Simpson clonality was calculated by taking the square root of Simpson's diversity index across productive rearrangements. The immuneACCESS repertoire file appears here via TCRdb, limited to in-frame rearrangements. These files lack a portion of the clones; in checked studies, under half of the deficit traces to unresolved V genes, and the cause of the others is not known. V, J and clone size derive from that table, while D and trimming were established from the DNA sequence. The sample table holds 140,000 or so clones, of which 81% were seen once. The top ten clones comprise around 8.2% of the sample.

Collaborating institutions collected whole blood in K2EDTA tubes following their own protocols. For TCRbeta analysis, collaborators shipped samples in one of three forms: frozen whole blood, isolated PBMCs, or DNA extracted from either of those sample types. Details on this clone: Its binding antigen is unknown. Per-base qualities were not stored, and no clone one base away is much larger.

Recombination joined TRBV4-2 with TRBJ2-1; 13 of the junction bases match TRBD2. Sequences were obtained from peripheral blood. This TCR was sampled from a human donor in a cohort sampled during active COVID-19. The CDR3 reads as follows: CASSPRSGLAGEGGYGEQFF. Here is the DNA: TGTGCCAGCAGCCCACGCTCCGGACTAGCGGGAGAAGGCGGTTACGGTGAGCAGTTCTTC.